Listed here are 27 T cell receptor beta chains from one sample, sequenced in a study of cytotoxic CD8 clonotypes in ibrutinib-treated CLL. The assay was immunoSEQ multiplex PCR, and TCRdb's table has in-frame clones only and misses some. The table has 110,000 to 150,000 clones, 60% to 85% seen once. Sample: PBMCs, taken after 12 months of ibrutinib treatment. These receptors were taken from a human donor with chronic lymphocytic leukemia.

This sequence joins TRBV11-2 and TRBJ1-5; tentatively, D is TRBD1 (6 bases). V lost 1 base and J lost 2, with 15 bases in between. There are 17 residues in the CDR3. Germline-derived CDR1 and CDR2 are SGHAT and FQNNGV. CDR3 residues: CASSLGLGGVGNQPQHF. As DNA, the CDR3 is TGTGCCAGCAGCTTAGGGTTAGGGGGGGTTGGCAATCAGCCCCAGCATTTT.

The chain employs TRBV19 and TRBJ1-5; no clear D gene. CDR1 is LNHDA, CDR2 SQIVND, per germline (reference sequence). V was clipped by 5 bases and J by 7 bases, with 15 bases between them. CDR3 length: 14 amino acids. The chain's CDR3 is CASSLPAIRQPQHF. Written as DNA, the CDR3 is TGTGCCAGTAGTCTACCGGCCATAAGGCAGCCCCAGCATTTT. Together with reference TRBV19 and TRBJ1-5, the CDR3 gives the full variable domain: DGGITQSPKYLFRKEGQNVTLSCEQNLNHDAMYWYRQDPGQGLRLIYYSQIVNDFQKGDIAEGYSVSREKKESFPLTVTSAQKNPTAFYLCASSLPAIRQPQHFGDGTRLSIL.

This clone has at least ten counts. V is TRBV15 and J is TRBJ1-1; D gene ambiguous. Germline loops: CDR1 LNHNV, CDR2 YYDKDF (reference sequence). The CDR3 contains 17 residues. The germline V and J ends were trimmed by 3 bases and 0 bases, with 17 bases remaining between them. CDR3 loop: CATSSRAQVVMNTEAFF. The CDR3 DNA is TGTGCCACCAGCAGCCGGGCCCAGGTCGTTATGAACACTGAAGCTTTCTTT.

The CDR3 loop reads CASSFGAPYEQYF. The CDR3 DNA reads as TGTGCCAGCAGCTTTGGAGCCCCCTACGAGCAGTACTTC. The chain uses TRBV7-2 and TRBJ2-7; the D is unclear. Germline CDR1 SGHTA, CDR2 FQGNSA. Trimming removed 3 bases from V and 2 bases from J, with 8 bases in between. CDR3 length: 13 amino acids. Combining the CDR3 with reference TRBV7-2 and TRBJ2-7 gives the whole variable domain GAGVSQSPSNKVTEKGKDVELRCDPISGHTALYWYRQSLGQGLEFLIYFQGNSAPDKSGLPSDRFSAERTGGSVSTLTIQRTQQEDSAVYLCASSFGAPYEQYFGPGTRLTVT.

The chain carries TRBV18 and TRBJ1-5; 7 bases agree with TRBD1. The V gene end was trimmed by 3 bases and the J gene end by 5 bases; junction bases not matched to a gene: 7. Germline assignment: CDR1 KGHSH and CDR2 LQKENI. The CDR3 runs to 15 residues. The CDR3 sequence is CASSPTTGDHQPQHF. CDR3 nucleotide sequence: TGTGCCAGCTCACCTACAACAGGGGATCATCAGCCCCAGCATTTT.

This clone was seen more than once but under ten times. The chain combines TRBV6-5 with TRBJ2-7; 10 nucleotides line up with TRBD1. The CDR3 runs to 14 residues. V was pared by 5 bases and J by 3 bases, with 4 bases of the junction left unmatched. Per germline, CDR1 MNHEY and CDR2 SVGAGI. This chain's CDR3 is CASSRTGGYYEQYF. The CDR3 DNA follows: TGTGCCAGCAGTCGGACAGGGGGTTACTACGAGCAGTACTTC.

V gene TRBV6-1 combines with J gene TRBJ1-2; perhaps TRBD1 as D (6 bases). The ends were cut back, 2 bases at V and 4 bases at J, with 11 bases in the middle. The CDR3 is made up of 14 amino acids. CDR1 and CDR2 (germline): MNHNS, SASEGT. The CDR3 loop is CASSELWTAYGYTF. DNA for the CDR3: TGTGCCAGCAGTGAACTATGGACAGCCTATGGCTACACCTTC.

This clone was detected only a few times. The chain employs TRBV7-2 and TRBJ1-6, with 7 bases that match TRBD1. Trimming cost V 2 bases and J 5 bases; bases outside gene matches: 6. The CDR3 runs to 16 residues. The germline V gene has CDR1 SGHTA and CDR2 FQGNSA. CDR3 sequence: CASSLRGTADNSPLHF. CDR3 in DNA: TGTGCCAGCAGCTTACGAGGGACAGCTGATAATTCACCCCTCCACTTT.

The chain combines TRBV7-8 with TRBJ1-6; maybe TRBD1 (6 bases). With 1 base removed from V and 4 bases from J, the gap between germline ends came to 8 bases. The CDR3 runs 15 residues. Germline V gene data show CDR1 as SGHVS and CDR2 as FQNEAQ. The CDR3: CASSLGGQYNSPLHF. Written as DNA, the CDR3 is TGTGCCAGCAGCTTAGGTGGACAGTATAATTCACCCCTCCACTTT.

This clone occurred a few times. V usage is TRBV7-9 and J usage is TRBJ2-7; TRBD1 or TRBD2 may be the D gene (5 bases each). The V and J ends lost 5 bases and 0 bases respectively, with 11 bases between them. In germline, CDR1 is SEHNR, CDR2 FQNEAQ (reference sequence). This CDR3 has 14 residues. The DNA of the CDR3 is TGTGCCAGCAGCGGATGGGACCTCTCCTACGAGCAGTACTTC. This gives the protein CASSGWDLSYEQYF.

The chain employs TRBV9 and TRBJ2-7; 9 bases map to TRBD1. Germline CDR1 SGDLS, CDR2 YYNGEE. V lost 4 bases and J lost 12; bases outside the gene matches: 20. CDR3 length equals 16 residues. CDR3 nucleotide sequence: TGTGCCAGCAGCCCATGGGACAGGGCCACAACTGAGGAGGGGTACTTC. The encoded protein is CASSPWDRATTEEGYF.

In DNA form, the CDR3 reads TGTGCCAGCAGCCTATTTGGCTATTCCTACGAGCAGTACTTC. It specifies CASSLFGYSYEQYF. The chain combines TRBV28 with TRBJ2-7; D is unclear. The CDR3 has 14 amino acids. V was cut by 6 bases and J by 1 base, with 13 bases left in between. The germline gives CDR1 MDHEN, CDR2 SYDVKM.

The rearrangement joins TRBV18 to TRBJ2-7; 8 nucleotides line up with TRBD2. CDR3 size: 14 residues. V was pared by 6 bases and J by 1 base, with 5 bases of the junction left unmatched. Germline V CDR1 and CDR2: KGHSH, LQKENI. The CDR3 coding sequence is TGTGCCAGCTCGCCGCGGGGGGAATCCTACGAGCAGTACTTC. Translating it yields CASSPRGESYEQYF.

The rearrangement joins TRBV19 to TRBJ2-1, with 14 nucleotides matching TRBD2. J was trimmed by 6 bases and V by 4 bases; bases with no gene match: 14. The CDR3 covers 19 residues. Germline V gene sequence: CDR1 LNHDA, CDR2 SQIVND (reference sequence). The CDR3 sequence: CASSRPWTSGRTGLNEQFF. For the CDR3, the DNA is TGTGCCAGTAGTAGACCCTGGACTAGCGGGAGGACGGGGCTCAATGAGCAGTTCTTC.

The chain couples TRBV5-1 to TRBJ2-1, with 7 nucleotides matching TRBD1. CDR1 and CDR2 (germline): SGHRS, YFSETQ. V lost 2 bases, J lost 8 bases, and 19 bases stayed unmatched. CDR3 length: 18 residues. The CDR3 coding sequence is TGCGCCAGCAGCTTCCAACCCCGGGACAGTACCGAATATGATGAGCAGTTCTTC. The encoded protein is CASSFQPRDSTEYDEQFF.

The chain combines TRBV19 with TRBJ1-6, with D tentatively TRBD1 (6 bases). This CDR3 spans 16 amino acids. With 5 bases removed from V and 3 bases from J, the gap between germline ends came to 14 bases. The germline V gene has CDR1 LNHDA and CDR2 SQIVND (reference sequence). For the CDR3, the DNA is TGTGCCAGTAGTTGGTCAGGGGTAAGCTATAATTCACCCCTCCACTTT. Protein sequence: CASSWSGVSYNSPLHF. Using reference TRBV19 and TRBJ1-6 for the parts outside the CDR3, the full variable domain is DGGITQSPKYLFRKEGQNVTLSCEQNLNHDAMYWYRQDPGQGLRLIYYSQIVNDFQKGDIAEGYSVSREKKESFPLTVTSAQKNPTAFYLCASSWSGVSYNSPLHFGNGTRLTVT.

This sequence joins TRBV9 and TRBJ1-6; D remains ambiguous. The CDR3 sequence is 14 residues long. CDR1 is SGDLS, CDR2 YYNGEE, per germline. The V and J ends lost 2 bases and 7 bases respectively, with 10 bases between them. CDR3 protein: CASSVDEGNSPLHF. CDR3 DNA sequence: TGTGCCAGCAGCGTCGACGAAGGCAATTCACCCCTCCACTTT.

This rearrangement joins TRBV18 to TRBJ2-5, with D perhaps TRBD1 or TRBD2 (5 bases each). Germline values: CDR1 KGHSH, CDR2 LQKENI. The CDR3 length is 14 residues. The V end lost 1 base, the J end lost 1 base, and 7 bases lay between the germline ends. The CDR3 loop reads CASSPQGPQETQYF. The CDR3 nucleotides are TGTGCCAGCTCACCACAGGGACCCCAAGAGACCCAGTACTTC.

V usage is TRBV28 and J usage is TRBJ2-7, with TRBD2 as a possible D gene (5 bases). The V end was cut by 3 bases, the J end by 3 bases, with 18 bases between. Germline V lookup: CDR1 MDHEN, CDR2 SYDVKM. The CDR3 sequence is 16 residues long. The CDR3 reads CASSFSPGEIYYEQYF. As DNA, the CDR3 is TGTGCCAGCAGTTTTAGCCCCGGGGAGATTTACTACGAGCAGTACTTC.

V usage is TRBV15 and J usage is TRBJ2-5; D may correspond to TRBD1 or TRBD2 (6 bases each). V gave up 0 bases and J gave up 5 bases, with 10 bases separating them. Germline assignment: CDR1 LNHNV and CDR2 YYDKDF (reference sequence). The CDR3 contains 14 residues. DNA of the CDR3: TGTGCCACCAGCAGAGAGGGGGGCGGGGAGACCCAGTACTTC. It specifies CATSREGGGETQYF.

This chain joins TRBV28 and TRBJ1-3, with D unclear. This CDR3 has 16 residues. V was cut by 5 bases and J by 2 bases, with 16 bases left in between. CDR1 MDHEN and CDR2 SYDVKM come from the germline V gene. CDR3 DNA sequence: TGTGCCAGCAGTCGCACATCATCGACGGCTGGAAACACCATATATTTT. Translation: CASSRTSSTAGNTIYF. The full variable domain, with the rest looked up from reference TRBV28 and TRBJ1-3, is DVKVTQSSRYLVKRTGEKVFLECVQDMDHENMFWYRQDPGLGLRLIYFSYDVKMKEKGDIPEGYSVSREKKERFSLILESASTNQTSMYLCASSRTSSTAGNTIYFGEGSWLTVV.

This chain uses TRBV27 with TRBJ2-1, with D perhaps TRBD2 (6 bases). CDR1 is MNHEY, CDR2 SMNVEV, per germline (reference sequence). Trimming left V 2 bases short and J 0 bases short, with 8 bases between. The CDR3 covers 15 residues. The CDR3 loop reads CASSLTGSSYNEQFF. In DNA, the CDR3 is TGTGCCAGCAGTTTAACCGGGAGCTCCTACAATGAGCAGTTCTTC.

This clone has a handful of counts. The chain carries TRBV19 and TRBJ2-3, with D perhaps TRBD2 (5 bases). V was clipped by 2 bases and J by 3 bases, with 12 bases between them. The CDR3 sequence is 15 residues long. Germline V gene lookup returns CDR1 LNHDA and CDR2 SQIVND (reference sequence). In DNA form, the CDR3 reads TGTGCCAGTAGTATATACGGGATTGTAACAGATACGCAGTATTTT. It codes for CASSIYGIVTDTQYF.

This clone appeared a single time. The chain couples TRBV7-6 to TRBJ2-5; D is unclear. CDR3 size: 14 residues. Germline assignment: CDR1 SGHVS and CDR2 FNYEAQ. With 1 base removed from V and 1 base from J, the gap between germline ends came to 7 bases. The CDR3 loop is CASSLGGSQETQYF. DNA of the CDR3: TGTGCCAGCAGCTTAGGCGGCAGCCAAGAGACCCAGTACTTC.

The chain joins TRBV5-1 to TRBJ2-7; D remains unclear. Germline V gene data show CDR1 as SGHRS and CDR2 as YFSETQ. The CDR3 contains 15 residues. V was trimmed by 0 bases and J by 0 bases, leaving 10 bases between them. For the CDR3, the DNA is TGCGCCAGCAGCTTGGACTCACTCAGCTCCTACGAGCAGTACTTC. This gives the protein CASSLDSLSSYEQYF. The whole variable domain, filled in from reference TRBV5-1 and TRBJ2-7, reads KAGVTQTPRYLIKTRGQQVTLSCSPISGHRSVSWYQQTPGQGLQFLFEYFSETQRNKGNFPGRFSGRQFSNSRSEMNVSTLELGDSALYLCASSLDSLSSYEQYFGPGTRLTVT.

In DNA, the CDR3 is TGTGCCAGCAGCTTTGGGGACAGCTCCTACGAGCAGTACTTC. It encodes CASSFGDSSYEQYF. The gene calls are TRBV7-9 and TRBJ2-7; 7 nucleotides align to TRBD1. CDR1 and CDR2 (germline): SEHNR, FQNEAQ (reference sequence). V lost 3 bases, J lost 0 bases, and 2 bases stayed unmatched. This CDR3 spans 14 amino acids.

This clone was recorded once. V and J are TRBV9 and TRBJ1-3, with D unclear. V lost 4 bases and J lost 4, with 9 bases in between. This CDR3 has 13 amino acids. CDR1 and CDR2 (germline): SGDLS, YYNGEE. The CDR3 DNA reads TGTGCCAGCAGCCTGGGTCTCGGAAACACCATATATTTT. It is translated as CASSLGLGNTIYF.